The TCR beta chain under discussion was sequenced for a study of regulatory T cells in long-lasting Graves disease. This clonotype was detected many times. Germline V gene sequence: CDR1 MGHRA, CDR2 YSYEKL. V lost 5 bases and J lost 3, with 11 bases in between. This CDR3 contains 14 residues. Time point: newly diagnosed GD, antithyroid drugs for less than 3 months. Making the TCR library involved RNA that had been extracted from PBMCs. According to the study, TCR beta libraries were built with iRepertoire HTBI primers and CDR3-region Arm-PCR. Using its own MiXCR run on the multiplex PCR reads, TCRdb lists one record per CDR3 protein. The sample gives 350,000 to 400,000 distinct CDR3 sequences, around 16% of which show up once; 20% to 25% is in the top ten.

The V and J genes are TRBV4-1 and TRBJ2-1; D not resolved. The sequence was collected from a female donor with Graves disease. This material consisted of peripheral blood mononuclear cells (PBMCs), taken at new diagnosis, from a patient treated with antithyroid drugs. CDR3 nucleotide sequence: TGCGCCAGCAGCATTTTCCCTAACTACAATGAGCAGTTCTTC. Translating it yields CASSIFPNYNEQFF.